This paragraph reports one T cell receptor beta chain. Its antigen is unidentified. This sample is part of a study of CD8+ T cells in alopecia areata. At the level of the study: Treated patients were given 5 to 10 mg oral tofacitinib twice daily. Study-wide results and limits: In lesional scalp, particularly from alopecia totalis/universalis, clonality was higher than in normal scalp.

Germline CDR1 reads MNHEY; CDR2 reads SMNVEV (reference sequence). This CDR3 comprises 17 residues. J was trimmed by 2 bases and V by 5 bases; bases with no gene match: 10. RNA, once extracted, was reverse transcribed into cDNA for use as the sequencing template. TCRdb keeps only in-frame clones here, not all; method: immunoSEQ multiplex PCR. The data show roughly 100,000 clones, approximately 84% seen once. Specified treatment: oral pan-JAK inhibitor, 5-10 mg twice daily. Individuals with alopecia areata gave both lesional scalp punch biopsies and peripheral blood for collection. The V call is TRBV27, the J call TRBJ2-7, with 12 bases matching TRBD2. Sequencing used CD8+ T cells sorted from blood, obtained between weeks 30 and 35, from a patient treated with tofacitinib. The origin of this receptor is a human donor with alopecia areata. The CDR3 region has the DNA TGTGCCAGCAGTCGAACTATGACTAGCGGGGGAACCTACGAGCAGTACTTC. Amino acid sequence: CASSRTMTSGGTYEQYF.